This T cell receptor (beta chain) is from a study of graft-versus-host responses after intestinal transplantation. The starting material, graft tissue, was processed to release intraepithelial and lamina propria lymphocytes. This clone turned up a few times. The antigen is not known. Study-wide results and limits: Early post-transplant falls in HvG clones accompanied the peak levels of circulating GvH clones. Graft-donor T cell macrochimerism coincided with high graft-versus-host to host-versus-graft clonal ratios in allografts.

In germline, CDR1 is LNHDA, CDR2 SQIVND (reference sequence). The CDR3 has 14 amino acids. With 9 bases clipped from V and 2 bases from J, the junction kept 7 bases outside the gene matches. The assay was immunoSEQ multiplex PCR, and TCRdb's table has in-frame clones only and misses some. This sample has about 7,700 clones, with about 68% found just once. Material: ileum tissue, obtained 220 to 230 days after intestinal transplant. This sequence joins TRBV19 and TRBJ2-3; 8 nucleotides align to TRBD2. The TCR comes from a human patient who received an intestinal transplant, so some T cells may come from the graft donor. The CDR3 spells CARPGLVDTDTQYF. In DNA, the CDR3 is TGTGCCAGACCGGGACTAGTCGACACAGATACGCAGTATTTT. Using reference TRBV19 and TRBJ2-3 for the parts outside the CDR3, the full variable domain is DGGITQSPKYLFRKEGQNVTLSCEQNLNHDAMYWYRQDPGQGLRLIYYSQIVNDFQKGDIAEGYSVSREKKESFPLTVTSAQKNPTAFYLCARPGLVDTDTQYFGPGTRLTVL.